Shown below are 26 T cell receptor beta chains from a single sample sequenced in a study of T cells in Graves' hyperthyroidism and ophthalmopathy. Amplified regions were TCR beta CDR3 sequences from RNA transcripts. First-round RT-PCR of the TCR CDR3 relied on the HTBI primer set. TCRdb redid the calling of the multiplex PCR reads with MiXCR, one entry per CDR3 protein. The profile covers 800,000 or so distinct CDR3 sequences, with about two fifths appearing a single time and approximately 10% taken by the ten largest. Sequencing was done on a sample of blood. The source is a man younger than 35 with Graves' hyperthyroidism.

In regard to this clonotype: A much larger clone lies a single base off, so this may be a read error. The chain recombines TRBV6-5 with TRBJ1-5, with no clear D. There are 15 residues in the CDR3. Germline lookup yields CDR1 MNHEY and CDR2 SVGAGI. As DNA, the CDR3 is TGTGCCAGCAGTTTGTCTACTCACGGCAATCAGTCCCAGCATTTT. The encoded protein is CASSLSTHGNQSQHF.

The rearrangement uses TRBV7-8 and TRBJ2-5; the match to TRBD2 covers 13 bases. The trim removed 6 bases at V and 4 bases at J, leaving 8 bases unmatched. The length of the CDR3 is 16 residues. Per the germline V gene, CDR1 is SGHVS and CDR2 is FQNEAQ. The CDR3 DNA follows: TGTGCCAGCAGACCCACTAGCGGGGGGGCCAGAGAGACCCAGTACTTC. The encoded protein is CASRPTSGGARETQYF. Full variable domain (missing parts from reference TRBV7-8 and TRBJ2-5): GAGVSQSPRYKVAKRGQDVALRCDPISGHVSLFWYQQALGQGPEFLTYFQNEAQLDKSGLPSDRFFAERPEGSVSTLKIQRTQQEDSAVYLCASRPTSGGARETQYFGPGTRLLVL.

This chain joins TRBV13 and TRBJ1-5; D gene unclear. This CDR3 contains 14 residues. Germline CDR1 is PRHDT and CDR2 is FYEKMQ (reference sequence). Trimming cost V 7 bases and J 0 bases, with 10 bases left between them. CDR3 in amino acids: CASNGLYSNQPQHF. The CDR3 DNA follows: TGTGCCAGCAACGGCCTATATAGCAATCAGCCCCAGCATTTT.

The rearrangement joins TRBV11-2 to TRBJ2-7; D perhaps matches TRBD1 (5 bases). V was clipped by 4 bases and J by 4 bases, with 11 bases between them. The CDR3 covers 13 residues. Germline CDR1 is SGHAT and CDR2 is FQNNGV. The CDR3 DNA reads TGTGCCAGCAGCTCCGGACACGCATACGAGCAGTACTTC. It specifies CASSSGHAYEQYF.

The J gene is TRBJ2-2, the V gene TRBV11-2; no definite D call. This CDR3 is 15 amino acids long. Trimming took 2 bases from V and 6 from J, leaving 13 bases between them. Germline CDR1 reads SGHAT; CDR2 reads FQNNGV. CDR3 in amino acids: CASSLPSRVAGELFF. As DNA, the CDR3 is TGTGCCAGCAGCTTACCCTCCCGGGTTGCCGGGGAGCTGTTTTTT. The variable domain in full, with the rest retrieved from reference TRBV11-2 and TRBJ2-2, is EAGVAQSPRYKIIEKRQSVAFWCNPISGHATLYWYQQILGQGPKLLIQFQNNGVVDDSQLPKDRFSAERLKGVDSTLKIQPAKLEDSAVYLCASSLPSRVAGELFFGEGSRLTVL.

Worth noting for this clonotype: A read error may be the cause here, since a much bigger clone is one base away. The V gene is TRBV5-4, the J gene TRBJ1-5, with no clear D. The CDR3 is 9 amino acids. The germline gives CDR1 SGHNT, CDR2 YYREEE (reference sequence). CDR3 DNA: TGTACCAGCCGTAAGGCCCAGCATTTT. Protein sequence: CTSRKAQHF.

This clonotype was observed a handful of times. The chain uses TRBV19 and TRBJ1-2; 7 bases match TRBD1. This CDR3 is built from 15 residues. V dropped 10 bases and J dropped 8; count of bases not matched to a gene: 19. Germline V gene data show CDR1 as LNHDA and CDR2 as SQIVND (reference sequence). CDR3 region: CATRPGQASGRGYTF. In DNA form, the CDR3 reads TGTGCCACTCGTCCCGGACAGGCTTCGGGAAGGGGCTACACCTTC.

This clonotype was detected a few times. The rearrangement uses TRBV12-3 or TRBV12-4 and TRBJ1-5; perhaps TRBD1 as D (5 bases). The CDR3 loop spans 14 amino acids. V was pared by 6 bases and J by 5 bases, with 14 bases between. The CDR3 region is CASSWGTEYQPQHF. The CDR3 nucleotides read TGTGCCAGCAGCTGGGGGACTGAGTATCAGCCCCAGCATTTT.

J is TRBJ1-6 and V is TRBV9, with D possibly matching TRBD1 (5 bases). V gave up 4 bases and J gave up 9 bases, with 14 bases separating them. CDR1 is SGDLS and CDR2 is YYNGEE in the germline V gene. The CDR3 covers 14 residues. In DNA form, the CDR3 reads TGTGCCAGCAGCCTACAGGTCTATGGTTCACCCCTCCACTTT. Its protein product is CASSLQVYGSPLHF.

About this clonotype: A much larger clone lies a single base off, so this may be a read error. The rearrangement joins TRBV7-2 to TRBJ1-3; a weak D match, TRBD1 (5 bases). Germline-derived CDR1 and CDR2 are SGHTA and FQGNSA. Trimming took 0 bases from V and 3 from J, leaving 15 bases between them. The CDR3 sequence is 17 residues long. The CDR3 spells CASSLATYRKDGNTIYF. CDR3 DNA sequence: TGTGCCAGCAGCTTAGCGACGTACAGGAAAGATGGAAACACCATATATTTT.

This clonotype was seen repeatedly, ten times or more. The CDR3 here is CSASPGGRGGYTF. CDR3 bases: TGCAGTGCTAGCCCAGGGGGCAGGGGAGGCTACACCTTC. The chain couples TRBV20-1 to TRBJ1-2; 8 positions match TRBD1. V trimming: 3 bases; J trimming: 8 bases; junction bases outside the gene matches: 8. The CDR3 contains 13 residues. Germline loops: CDR1 DFQATT, CDR2 SNEGSKA (reference sequence).

This clonotype was seen only once. One end of the junction is discordant with germline, which a read error may explain. The J gene is TRBJ2-7, the V gene TRBV7-9; TRBD1 is a possible D gene (5 bases). CDR3 size: 14 residues. Germline V gene data show CDR1 as SEHNR and CDR2 as FQNEAQ (reference sequence). CDR3 nucleotide sequence: TGTGCCAGCAGCTTAGGGGGCGCCCCAAACGAGCGGTACTTC. The encoded protein is CASSLGGAPNERYF. The full variable domain, completed using reference TRBV7-9 and TRBJ2-7, is DTGVSQNPRHKITKRGQNVTFRCDPISEHNRLYWYRQTLGQGPEFLTYFQNEAQLEKSRLLSDRFSAERPKGSFSTLEIQRTEQGDSAMYLCASSLGGAPNERYFGPGTRLTVT.

This clonotype has more than one count but fewer than ten. The V and J genes are TRBV12-3 or TRBV12-4 and TRBJ2-7; a possible D gene is TRBD2 (6 bases). The V and J ends lost 6 bases and 3 bases respectively, with 21 bases between them. The CDR3 spans 16 residues. The CDR3 sequence is CASSPTGGVDFYEQYF. CDR3 in DNA: TGTGCCAGCAGCCCAACCGGAGGGGTCGACTTCTACGAGCAGTACTTC.

Concerning this clonotype itself: This could be a read error, since a much larger clone is one nucleotide away. V is TRBV10-3 and J is TRBJ2-5; the match to TRBD2 covers 9 bases. From germline, CDR1 is ENHRY and CDR2 SYGVKD. Trimming at V came to 8 bases and at J to 7 bases, leaving 11 bases not matched to a gene. This CDR3 has 14 amino acids. This chain's CDR3 is CAISRLAAGGTQYF. In DNA form, the CDR3 reads TGTGCCATCTCTCGACTAGCGGCGGGGGGGACCCAGTACTTC.

This clonotype has at least ten counts. The rearrangement links TRBV7-9 to TRBJ1-2; 8 nucleotides line up with TRBD1. The length of the CDR3 is 15 residues. CDR1 and CDR2 from the germline V gene are SEHNR and FQNEAQ (reference sequence). V lost 3 bases and J lost 1; bases outside the gene matches: 4. CDR3: CASSFSTGDNYGYTF. The CDR3 region has the DNA TGTGCCAGCAGCTTCTCGACAGGGGATAACTATGGCTACACCTTC.

This clonotype was detected ten times or more. The CDR3 sequence: CSVVITAGVNQPQHF. The DNA for the CDR3 is TGCAGCGTTGTAATTACGGCAGGGGTTAATCAGCCCCAGCATTTT. This chain links TRBV29-1 with TRBJ1-5, with a possible D match to TRBD1 (6 bases). CDR1 and CDR2 from the germline V gene are SQVTM and ANQGSEA. The CDR3 has 15 residues. The V gene lost 4 bases and the J gene lost 4 bases, with 17 bases spanning the gap.

This clonotype appeared many times. V and J are TRBV2 and TRBJ2-5; tentatively, D is TRBD2 (5 bases). The CDR3 sequence is 14 residues long. CDR1 and CDR2 (germline): SNHLY, FYNNEI. V lost 4 bases and J lost 0, with 9 bases in between. CDR3: CASSGRADQETQYF. The CDR3 region has the DNA TGTGCCAGCAGTGGGCGGGCCGACCAAGAGACCCAGTACTTC. Looking up the rest from reference TRBV2 and TRBJ2-5 gives the full variable domain: EPEVTQTPSHQVTQMGQEVILRCVPISNHLYFYWYRQILGQKVEFLVSFYNNEISEKSEIFDDQFSVERPDGSNFTLKIRSTKLEDSAMYFCASSGRADQETQYFGPGTRLLVL.

The sample holds many counts of this clonotype. The rearrangement links TRBV10-3 to TRBJ2-5, with 12 positions matching TRBD1. Germline V CDR1 and CDR2: ENHRY, SYGVKD. CDR3 length: 14 residues. V trimming: 9 bases; J trimming: 2 bases; junction bases outside the gene matches: 4. CDR3 bases: TGTGCCATAGGGACAGGGGGCTTACAAGAGACCCAGTACTTC. This translates into CAIGTGGLQETQYF.

This clonotype came up a few times. The chain recombines TRBV11-3 with TRBJ2-2, with 8 bases lining up with TRBD1. The length of the CDR3 is 16 residues. Germline loops: CDR1 SGHNT, CDR2 YENEEA. Trimming at V came to 1 base and at J to 4 bases, leaving 5 bases not matched to a gene. CDR3 DNA sequence: TGTGCCAGCAGCTTAGTGGGACAGGTTGGCACCGGGGAGCTGTTTTTT. Its protein is CASSLVGQVGTGELFF.

This clonotype occurred a few times. The chain uses TRBV5-1 and TRBJ2-7, with a weak D call TRBD2 (6 bases). The CDR3 extends over 15 amino acids. In germline, CDR1 is SGHRS, CDR2 YFSETQ. The V and J ends lost 0 bases and 4 bases respectively, with 14 bases between them. As DNA, the CDR3 is TGCGCCAGCAGCTTGGGACGGGAGTGGGCGTACGAGCAGTACTTC. Encoded protein: CASSLGREWAYEQYF.

As regards this clonotype: Germline is not matched at one junction end, which may reflect a read error. The rearrangement uses TRBV10-1 and TRBJ2-2; D may be TRBD2 (5 bases). Per germline, CDR1 WNHNN and CDR2 SYGVQD (reference sequence). CDR3 length: 13 amino acids. The DNA for the CDR3 is TGCGCCAGCAGTGGACCGGGAACCGAGGAGCTGTTTTTT. Translating it yields CASSGPGTEELFF.

This clonotype was detected once. The chain combines TRBV7-3 with TRBJ2-7, with a tentative D call TRBD1 (6 bases). The CDR3 length is 16 residues. V gave up 3 bases and J gave up 0 bases, with 15 bases separating them. Germline CDR1 SGHTA, CDR2 FQGTGA. The CDR3 region has the DNA TGTGCCAGCAGCTTCGGGGTGGGGGCAGACTCCTACGAGCAGTACTTC. Protein: CASSFGVGADSYEQYF. Combining the CDR3 with reference TRBV7-3 and TRBJ2-7 gives the whole variable domain GAGVSQTPSNKVTEKGKYVELRCDPISGHTALYWYRQSLGQGPEFLIYFQGTGAADDSGLPNDRFFAVRPEGSVSTLKIQRTERGDSAVYLCASSFGVGADSYEQYFGPGTRLTVT.

The chain employs TRBV6-5 and TRBJ1-2; no firm D call. The germline V and J ends were trimmed by 2 bases and 1 base, with 5 bases remaining between them. There are 13 residues in the CDR3. Germline CDR1 and CDR2: MNHEY and SVGAGI. CDR3 coding DNA: TGTGCCAGCAGTTACGAGCTTAACTATGGCTACACCTTC. Amino acid sequence: CASSYELNYGYTF.

A remark on this clonotype: Just one base apart from a much larger clone, this may be a read error. The chain combines TRBV24-1 with TRBJ2-7; 7 positions match TRBD1. Per germline, CDR1 KGHDR and CDR2 SFDVKD. Trimming at V came to 2 bases and at J to 7 bases, leaving 7 bases not matched to a gene. The CDR3 is 14 amino acids. CDR3 amino acids: CATSDSTGFDEQYF. The CDR3 DNA sequence: TGTGCCACCAGTGATTCGACAGGGTTTGATGAGCAGTACTTC.

V and J are TRBV24-1 and TRBJ2-7; TRBD1 agrees at 9 bases. V was pared by 0 bases and J by 6 bases, with 11 bases of the junction left unmatched. The CDR3 is 17 residues long. Germline CDR1 reads KGHDR; CDR2 reads SFDVKD. The CDR3 sequence is CATSDLRYRTGEGEQYF. The CDR3 nucleotides read TGTGCCACCAGTGATTTGAGGTACCGGACAGGGGAGGGCGAGCAGTACTTC.

This clonotype was seen a handful of times. A junction end diverges from the germline sequence, so it may reflect a read error. The chain links TRBV7-6 to TRBJ1-3, with a tentative D call TRBD1 (5 bases). Germline CDR1 reads SGHVS; CDR2 reads FNYEAQ. This CDR3 comprises 15 residues. As DNA, the CDR3 is TGTGCCCGCAGCTTAGAGGGGAGCGGAGGAAACACCATATATTTT. It codes for CARSLEGSGGNTIYF. The variable domain in full, completed from reference TRBV7-6 and TRBJ1-3, reads GAGVSQSPRYKVTKRGQDVALRCDPISGHVSLYWYRQALGQGPEFLTYFNYEAQQDKSGLPNDRFSAERPEGSISTLTIQRTEQRDSAMYRCARSLEGSGGNTIYFGEGSWLTVV.